The 32 T cell receptor beta chains reported below all come from one sample, sequenced in a study of blood T cell repertoires in COVID-19. Produced via immunoSEQ multiplex PCR; TCRdb's table is partial and in-frame only. The sample lists roughly 400,000 clones, approximately 90% occurring once. The sequencing sample was made of PBMCs or T cells enriched from blood (not recorded which). These receptors were obtained from a woman aged 18-29 years who had been exposed to COVID-19.

This rearrangement joins TRBV6-5 to TRBJ2-7, with TRBD2 identical over 9 bases. CDR1 is MNHEY and CDR2 is SVGAGI in the germline V gene. Unmatched junction bases numbered 5, after V lost 2 bases and J lost 3 bases. CDR3 size: 15 residues. The CDR3 DNA reads TGTGCCAGCAGTTACAGGGCTAGCGGGAACTACGAGCAGTACTTC. Translating it yields CASSYRASGNYEQYF.

The chain is built from TRBV7-8 and TRBJ1-4; the match to TRBD1 covers 9 bases. The germline gives CDR1 SGHVS, CDR2 FQNEAQ. The CDR3 sequence is 15 residues long. V lost 5 bases and J lost 5; bases outside the gene matches: 6. CDR3 nucleotides: TGTGCCAGCAGCACCAGACAGGGGGGAAATGAAAAACTGTTTTTT. Its translation: CASSTRQGGNEKLFF. The full variable domain, in which reference TRBV7-8 and TRBJ1-4 provide the parts outside the CDR3, is GAGVSQSPRYKVAKRGQDVALRCDPISGHVSLFWYQQALGQGPEFLTYFQNEAQLDKSGLPSDRFFAERPEGSVSTLKIQRTQQEDSAVYLCASSTRQGGNEKLFFGSGTQLSVL.

V gene TRBV18 combines with J gene TRBJ2-7; the match to TRBD1 covers 9 bases. J was trimmed by 1 base and V by 5 bases; bases with no gene match: 6. This CDR3 comprises 15 residues. Germline V gene lookup returns CDR1 KGHSH and CDR2 LQKENI. CDR3 region: CASSDRGARSYEQYF. The CDR3 DNA sequence: TGTGCCAGCTCAGACAGGGGGGCCCGATCCTACGAGCAGTACTTC.

The chain recombines TRBV5-1 with TRBJ2-6; 11 bases map to TRBD1. V gave up 2 bases and J gave up 0 bases; unmatched junction bases: 7. Germline V CDR1 and CDR2: SGHRS, YFSETQ. This CDR3 region has 19 residues. The CDR3 sequence is CASSFVEGTGGSGANVLTF. CDR3 in DNA: TGCGCCAGCAGCTTCGTGGAGGGGACAGGGGGCTCTGGGGCCAACGTCCTGACTTTC. Supplemented by reference TRBV5-1 and TRBJ2-6, the full variable domain reads KAGVTQTPRYLIKTRGQQVTLSCSPISGHRSVSWYQQTPGQGLQFLFEYFSETQRNKGNFPGRFSGRQFSNSRSEMNVSTLELGDSALYLCASSFVEGTGGSGANVLTFGAGSRLTVL.

In its sample, this clone was seen once. The chain combines TRBV28 with TRBJ1-1, with 8 positions matching TRBD1. Germline lookup yields CDR1 MDHEN and CDR2 SYDVKM. The CDR3 runs to 14 residues. The V and J ends lost 6 bases and 4 bases, in that order; junction bases with no gene match: 7. This chain's CDR3 is CASSLDDRGTEAFF. CDR3 coding DNA: TGTGCCAGCAGCTTAGACGACAGGGGCACTGAAGCTTTCTTT.

The gene calls are TRBV15 and TRBJ2-5; no reliable D call. From germline, CDR1 is LNHNV and CDR2 YYDKDF (reference sequence). This CDR3 contains 16 residues. The ends were cut back, 1 base at V and 1 base at J, with 13 bases in the middle. The CDR3, as DNA: TGTGCCACCAGCAGAGTGGTGGCGGCGGCCCAAGAGACCCAGTACTTC. It codes for CATSRVVAAAQETQYF.

The rearrangement joins TRBV9 to TRBJ1-3; TRBD1 matches at 8 bases. The ends lost 6 bases at V and 0 bases at J; junction bases unmatched: 8. This CDR3 has 16 residues. Germline V lookup: CDR1 SGDLS, CDR2 YYNGEE. The CDR3 nucleotides are TGTGCCAGCACCGCAGGGGGCCCTTTCTCTGGAAACACCATATATTTT. Its translation: CASTAGGPFSGNTIYF.

This chain uses TRBV6-5 with TRBJ2-7; D is perhaps TRBD1 (6 bases). From germline, CDR1 is MNHEY and CDR2 SVGAGI. The CDR3 runs to 13 residues. Trimming removed 6 bases at V and 4 bases at J, with 13 bases between. The CDR3 here is CASRLWGRYEQYF. The CDR3 nucleotides are TGTGCCAGCAGGTTGTGGGGGCGTTACGAGCAGTACTTC.

This clone was observed a single time. The chain carries TRBV6-4 and TRBJ1-6; the D gene is possibly TRBD1 (6 bases). Trimming took off 6 bases at V and 9 bases at J, with 12 bases between the two ends. The CDR3 spans 13 residues. The germline CDR1 and CDR2 sequences are MRHNA and SNTAGT. The CDR3 DNA follows: TGTGCCAGCAGACAGGGAATCGGTTCACCCCTCCACTTT. It specifies CASRQGIGSPLHF.

This chain joins TRBV10-2 and TRBJ1-3, with a tentative D call TRBD1 (6 bases). V gave up 6 bases and J gave up 2 bases, with 14 bases separating them. In germline, CDR1 is WSHSY, CDR2 SAAADI. The CDR3 totals 15 residues. In nucleotides, the CDR3 is TGCGCCAGCAGGAGGGGGGGGCTTGCTGGAAACACCATATATTTT. This gives the protein CASRRGGLAGNTIYF.

This chain links TRBV9 with TRBJ2-2; D is unclear. CDR3 length equals 15 residues. The V and J ends lost 0 bases and 0 bases respectively, with 6 bases between them. Germline lookup yields CDR1 SGDLS and CDR2 YYNGEE. In nucleotides, the CDR3 is TGTGCCAGCAGCGTAGATAATTCGAACACCGGGGAGCTGTTTTTT. Its protein product is CASSVDNSNTGELFF.

The V and J genes are TRBV18 and TRBJ2-1, with 16 bases lining up with TRBD2. This CDR3 has 20 residues. V was pared by 3 bases and J by 6 bases, with 14 bases of the junction left unmatched. CDR1 is KGHSH, CDR2 LQKENI, per germline. In DNA form, the CDR3 reads TGTGCCAGCTCACCTCCGGGACTAGCGGGAGGGCTGAACACGGGCAATGAGCAGTTCTTC. Its translation: CASSPPGLAGGLNTGNEQFF.

V gene TRBV5-1 combines with J gene TRBJ2-2; 9 bases line up with TRBD2. Germline lookup yields CDR1 SGHRS and CDR2 YFSETQ. The length of the CDR3 is 16 residues. The V segment lost 3 bases and the J segment 4 bases; nucleotides outside the gene matches: 7. The CDR3 sequence: CASSWPLAGITGELFF. Written as DNA, the CDR3 is TGCGCCAGCAGCTGGCCCCTAGCGGGAATCACCGGGGAGCTGTTTTTT.

The chain combines TRBV5-1 with TRBJ2-1; unclear D gene. Deletions cut 0 bases from V and 0 bases from J, with 10 bases between. The CDR3 runs 16 residues. The germline V gene encodes CDR1 SGHRS and CDR2 YFSETQ. CDR3 in amino acids: CASSLVAPSSYNEQFF. As DNA, the CDR3 is TGCGCCAGCAGCTTGGTTGCGCCGAGCTCCTACAATGAGCAGTTCTTC. The entire variable domain, with the rest obtained from reference TRBV5-1 and TRBJ2-1, is as follows: KAGVTQTPRYLIKTRGQQVTLSCSPISGHRSVSWYQQTPGQGLQFLFEYFSETQRNKGNFPGRFSGRQFSNSRSEMNVSTLELGDSALYLCASSLVAPSSYNEQFFGPGTRLTVL.

V gene TRBV2 combines with J gene TRBJ2-1; D is possibly TRBD1 (5 bases). Germline V gene data show CDR1 as SNHLY and CDR2 as FYNNEI. V gave up 7 bases and J gave up 9 bases, with 16 bases separating them. The CDR3 extends over 13 amino acids. In nucleotides, the CDR3 is TGTGCCAGCACAGGGTACGGTGGGCGTGAGCAGTTCTTC. This sequence encodes CASTGYGGREQFF.

V gene TRBV4-1 combines with J gene TRBJ1-2; D is unclear. CDR1 and CDR2 (germline): MGHRA, YSYEKL. Trimming left V 3 bases short and J 0 bases short, with 5 bases between. The CDR3 contains 13 residues. In DNA, the CDR3 is TGCGCCAGCAGCCAGGCCTCTAACTATGGCTACACCTTC. It translates to CASSQASNYGYTF.

The chain carries TRBV5-1 and TRBJ2-1; D is undetermined. This CDR3 comprises 15 residues. V dropped 0 bases and J dropped 0 bases, with 7 bases sitting between them. Germline CDR1 reads SGHRS; CDR2 reads YFSETQ. The CDR3 protein is CASSLDPSSYNEQFF. CDR3 bases: TGCGCCAGCAGCTTGGACCCGAGCTCCTACAATGAGCAGTTCTTC. Full variable domain (remainder filled in from reference TRBV5-1 and TRBJ2-1): KAGVTQTPRYLIKTRGQQVTLSCSPISGHRSVSWYQQTPGQGLQFLFEYFSETQRNKGNFPGRFSGRQFSNSRSEMNVSTLELGDSALYLCASSLDPSSYNEQFFGPGTRLTVL.

J is TRBJ2-2 and V is TRBV2; possibly TRBD1 for D (5 bases). Trimming took off 2 bases at V and 1 base at J, with 11 bases between the two ends. This CDR3 comprises 16 residues. Looked up from germline, CDR1 is SNHLY and CDR2 is FYNNEI. The CDR3 nucleotides are TGTGCCAGCAGTGAAATGGGGCCAAGGAACACCGGGGAGCTGTTTTTT. This gives the protein CASSEMGPRNTGELFF.

The gene calls are TRBV5-4 and TRBJ1-6; 9 bases line up with TRBD1. This CDR3 spans 15 amino acids. Trimming removed 1 base from V and 11 bases from J; junction bases left unmatched: 7. Germline CDR1 SGHNT, CDR2 YYREEE (reference sequence). The CDR3 here is CASSLNTGGFPPLHF. CDR3 DNA sequence: TGTGCCAGCAGCTTGAACACAGGGGGCTTTCCACCCCTCCACTTT.

This rearrangement joins TRBV13 to TRBJ2-7, with 10 bases lining up with TRBD2. CDR1 PRHDT and CDR2 FYEKMQ come from the germline V gene (reference sequence). V gave up 6 bases and J gave up 0 bases; unmatched junction bases: 20. CDR3 length equals 20 residues. The DNA of the CDR3 is TGTGCCAGCAGTTCGAGGGTGGGGCTTCCTAGCGGGGGACCCTCCTACGAGCAGTACTTC. Protein sequence: CASSSRVGLPSGGPSYEQYF.

This clone showed up just once. The rearrangement joins TRBV19 to TRBJ1-5, with D possibly being TRBD1 (5 bases). The CDR3 covers 14 residues. CDR1 and CDR2 from the germline V gene are LNHDA and SQIVND (reference sequence). Trimming cost V 3 bases and J 1 base, with 7 bases left between them. The CDR3 coding sequence is TGTGCCAGTAGTATGGGGGGGAGCAATCAGCCCCAGCATTTT. Encoded protein: CASSMGGSNQPQHF.

The chain uses TRBV27 and TRBJ1-5, with TRBD1 as a possible D gene (5 bases). Germline values: CDR1 MNHEY, CDR2 SMNVEV (reference sequence). This CDR3 comprises 13 residues. The V end was cut by 8 bases, the J end by 6 bases, with 14 bases between. DNA of the CDR3: TGTGCCAGCGGCCTTACAGGATCTCAGCCCCAGCATTTT. Residues: CASGLTGSQPQHF.

This rearrangement joins TRBV6-5 to TRBJ1-5; 7 positions agree with TRBD1. CDR3 length: 16 amino acids. The junction had 6 bases not matched to a gene; V was cut back by 0 bases and J by 4 bases. Germline V CDR1 and CDR2: MNHEY, SVGAGI. The CDR3 sequence is CASSYSKAGGNQPQHF. CDR3 bases: TGTGCCAGCAGTTACTCGAAGGCAGGGGGTAATCAGCCCCAGCATTTT.

This clone was picked up a small number of times. V and J are TRBV9 and TRBJ2-1; TRBD1 matches at 7 bases. This CDR3 contains 17 residues. In germline, CDR1 is SGDLS, CDR2 YYNGEE. V lost 3 bases, J lost 0 bases, and 9 bases stayed unmatched. The CDR3 loop is CASSGKTGISSYNEQFF. The CDR3 DNA follows: TGTGCCAGCAGCGGAAAGACAGGGATAAGCTCCTACAATGAGCAGTTCTTC.

The J gene is TRBJ1-1, the V gene TRBV6-2 or TRBV6-3; 8 bases agree with TRBD1. Germline V gives CDR1 MNHEY, CDR2 SVGEGT. The CDR3 runs to 14 residues. Germline trimming cut 7 bases from V and 4 bases from J; bases unmatched to any gene: 8. The CDR3: CASTPQGVITEAFF. The DNA of the CDR3 is TGTGCCAGCACCCCACAGGGGGTGATCACTGAAGCTTTCTTT.

This clone has just one count. This chain links TRBV13 with TRBJ1-1; 10 bases map to TRBD1. Germline V lookup: CDR1 PRHDT, CDR2 FYEKMQ (reference sequence). With 3 bases clipped from V and 9 bases from J, the junction kept 13 bases outside the gene matches. CDR3 length: 16 amino acids. In DNA, the CDR3 is TGTGCCAGCAGCTTTGACAGGGGGCAACCGGATACGAAAGCTTTCTTT. Translated: CASSFDRGQPDTKAFF.

V is TRBV6-5 and J is TRBJ2-7; D remains unclear. The CDR3 runs 15 residues. Trimming pared 8 bases from V and 0 bases from J, leaving 17 bases between. The germline V gene encodes CDR1 MNHEY and CDR2 SVGAGI. Here the CDR3 DNA reads TGTGCCAGCGGCAAAAATAGCCTGAGCTCCTACGAGCAGTACTTC. This encodes CASGKNSLSSYEQYF.

V and J are TRBV7-8 and TRBJ1-4, with D tentatively TRBD1 (6 bases). Trimming took 4 bases from V and 5 from J, leaving 14 bases between them. The CDR3 is made up of 15 amino acids. Germline V gene lookup returns CDR1 SGHVS and CDR2 FQNEAQ. The CDR3 sequence: CASSSVGASNEKLFF. The CDR3 DNA reads as TGTGCCAGCAGCTCGGTGGGGGCGAGCAATGAAAAACTGTTTTTT.

V and J are TRBV7-9 and TRBJ2-1, with a possible D match to TRBD2 (5 bases). The CDR3 is 11 amino acids. V was clipped by 7 bases and J by 10 bases, with 11 bases between them. Per germline, CDR1 SEHNR and CDR2 FQNEAQ (reference sequence). CDR3 bases: TGTGCCAGCACCCCTACGGGGGAGCAGTTCTTC. This gives the protein CASTPTGEQFF.

This rearrangement joins TRBV27 to TRBJ2-1; D gene uncertain. V dropped 6 bases and J dropped 5 bases, with 17 bases sitting between them. The CDR3 is 15 amino acids. From germline, CDR1 is MNHEY and CDR2 SMNVEV (reference sequence). The DNA of the CDR3 is TGTGCCAGCAGCCTCTGGGTCGGCGGTGACAATGAGCAGTTCTTC. Its translation: CASSLWVGGDNEQFF.

The chain combines TRBV20-1 with TRBJ1-4; D gene unclear. The CDR3 loop spans 10 amino acids. The germline gives CDR1 DFQATT, CDR2 SNEGSKA (reference sequence). Trimming left V 7 bases short and J 12 bases short, with 12 bases between. CDR3 sequence: CSVSGAELFF. CDR3 sequence (DNA): TGCAGTGTTAGCGGAGCAGAACTGTTTTTT.

The chain links TRBV9 to TRBJ2-5, with TRBD1 matching over 7 bases. Germline CDR1 is SGDLS and CDR2 is YYNGEE. The CDR3 has 15 residues. Trimming removed 4 bases from V and 5 bases from J; junction bases left unmatched: 11. The CDR3 region is CASSPRGGGYETQYF. Here the CDR3 DNA reads TGTGCCAGCAGCCCGCGAGGGGGCGGTTACGAGACCCAGTACTTC. The whole variable domain, filled in from reference TRBV9 and TRBJ2-5, reads DSGVTQTPKHLITATGQRVTLRCSPRSGDLSVYWYQQSLDQGLQFLIQYYNGEERAKGNILERFSAQQFPDLHSELNLSSLELGDSALYFCASSPRGGGYETQYFGPGTRLLVL.